This TCR beta chain was obtained from a study of T cells in localized non-small cell lung cancer. Study-wide results and caveats: Heterogeneity within the tumor remains possible, as just one region underwent sequencing. Across samples, adjacent lung featured a median roughly 60 of the top 100 tumor clones. Exceeding tumor, uninvolved adjacent lung had the highest T cell clonality. Longer overall survival associated with higher blood T cell density; shorter survival with higher adjacent-lung clonality.

Method: immunoSEQ multiplex PCR; TCRdb's copy keeps in-frame clones and lacks some. The sample shows about 40,000 clones, around 86% of them seen only once. On this clone: Its antigen is currently unknown.

Germline lookup yields CDR1 SGHVS and CDR2 FNYEAQ. CDR3 length equals 14 residues. The ends lost 5 bases at V and 1 base at J; junction bases unmatched: 3. Material: peripheral blood, obtained before any cancer treatment. V usage is TRBV7-6 and J usage is TRBJ2-7, with 9 bases that match TRBD1. The TCR comes from a man aged 18 to 50 with stage I lung adenocarcinoma. Here the CDR3 reads CASSPGTGSYEQYF. The CDR3 DNA reads TGTGCCAGCAGCCCCGGGACAGGGTCCTACGAGCAGTACTTC.